Listed below are T cell receptor beta chains from one sample, sequenced in a study of T cells in Graves' hyperthyroidism and ophthalmopathy. TCRdb processed the multiplex PCR reads anew with MiXCR; each CDR3 protein has one entry. The table has 200,000 to 250,000 distinct CDR3 sequences, roughly 17% seen once. The specimen was blood. These receptors were taken from a woman aged 18-35 years with Graves' ophthalmopathy. Each CDR3 is given with its conserved first and last residue. Fields, in order: D gene, V gene, CDR3 protein. D genes are given only for firm matches.

D: -; V: TRBV28; CDR3: CASSPTGPGELFF
D: TRBD2; V: TRBV5-6; CDR3: CASAASGIYNEQFF
D: TRBD2; V: TRBV28; CDR3: CASSRRSGGTNTDTQYF
D: -; V: TRBV4-3; CDR3: CASSQVRGRGDQPQHF
D: -; V: TRBV19; CDR3: CASSIKGNQPQHF
D: -; V: TRBV11-2; CDR3: CASSLSTNEKLFF
D: TRBD1; V: TRBV28; CDR3: CASSFGQVYYEQFF
D: TRBD1; V: TRBV28; CDR3: CASSGTGTGGSRQPQHF
D: TRBD2; V: TRBV20-1; CDR3: CSASLAGGWGDTQYF
D: -; V: TRBV19; CDR3: CASRPRDGLNQPQHF
D: TRBD1; V: TRBV12-3/TRBV12-4; CDR3: CASRHSGQGDNEQFF
D: -; V: TRBV6-5; CDR3: CASSYSPVGARGYTF
D: -; V: TRBV12-3/TRBV12-4; CDR3: CASSLEQGLNTEAFF
D: TRBD1; V: TRBV27; CDR3: CASSPLLDRVGYGYTF
D: TRBD1; V: TRBV18; CDR3: CASSRSSGQEAFF
D: -; V: TRBV6-5; CDR3: CASSYSTGARTEAFF
D: TRBD2; V: TRBV20-1; CDR3: CSASPLAGMNGETQYF
D: -; V: TRBV6-1; CDR3: CASSEGSYLRLYTGELFF
D: -; V: TRBV18; CDR3: CASSPQGSSGNTIYF
D: -; V: TRBV27; CDR3: CASSLLWGGGSYEQYF
D: -; V: TRBV2; CDR3: CASSGEALSLPYGYTF
D: -; V: TRBV12-3/TRBV12-4; CDR3: CASSSNTRAGGYTF
D: TRBD2; V: TRBV7-2; CDR3: CASSSAGSSYNEQFF
D: -; V: TRBV6-1; CDR3: CASSRDFRETQYF
D: -; V: TRBV12-3/TRBV12-4; CDR3: CASSRGPGGGSTDTQYF
D: TRBD1; V: TRBV18; CDR3: CASSPAYRGRYDNEQFF
D: TRBD1; V: TRBV6-2/TRBV6-3; CDR3: CASEGWTGTGELFF
D: TRBD2; V: TRBV20-1; CDR3: CSARDLPLAASTDTQYF